This T cell receptor beta chain was obtained from a study of cytomegalovirus exposure and HLA in healthy donors. Overall study findings and caveats: Reports indicate that TCR beta sequences accurately predicted the HLA-A and HLA-B alleles of most subjects. An ancestry cluster, one associated with Asian ancestry, reportedly showed fewer N-insertions than the approximately 670-donor mean in a later analysis. Overall, approximately 150 TCR beta chains were annotated as cytomegalovirus-associated. An observed cluster of highly shared sequence variants was recorded as a likely sequencing artifact.

From germline, CDR1 is SGHVS and CDR2 FNYEAQ. This CDR3 has 16 amino acids. V lost 6 bases to trimming and J lost 4 bases; unmatched junction nucleotides: 10. It was with 60 Vbeta and 13 Jbeta primers that the PCR ran. This table comes from immunoSEQ multiplex PCR, and its TCRdb copy is limited to in-frame clones, with some not included. The data show 130,000 or so clones, about 8.6% seen once. Remarks on this clone: Its antigen is unidentified.

The gene calls are TRBV7-6 and TRBJ2-7, with 12 nucleotides matching TRBD1. This TCR was sampled from a woman in her thirties or forties in good health and CMV-seropositive. The sequenced sample consisted of PBMCs. CDR3 residues: CASSSRGGQGAYEQYF. CDR3 DNA sequence: TGTGCCAGCAGTTCCCGAGGGGGACAGGGGGCGTACGAGCAGTACTTC.